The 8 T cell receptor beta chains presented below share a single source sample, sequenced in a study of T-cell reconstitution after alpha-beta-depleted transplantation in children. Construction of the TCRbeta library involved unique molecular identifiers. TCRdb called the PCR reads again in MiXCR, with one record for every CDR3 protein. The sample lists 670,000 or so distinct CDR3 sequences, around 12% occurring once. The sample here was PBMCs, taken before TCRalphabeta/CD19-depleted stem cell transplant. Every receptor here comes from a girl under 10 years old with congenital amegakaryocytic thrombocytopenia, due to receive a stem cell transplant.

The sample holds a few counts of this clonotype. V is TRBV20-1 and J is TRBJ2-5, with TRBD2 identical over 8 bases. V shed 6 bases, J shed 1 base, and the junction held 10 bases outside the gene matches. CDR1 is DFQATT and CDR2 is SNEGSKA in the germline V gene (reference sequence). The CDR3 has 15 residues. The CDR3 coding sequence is TGCAGTGCCAGAAGCCTAGCGGGTTTCCAAGAGACCCAGTACTTC. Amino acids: CSARSLAGFQETQYF.

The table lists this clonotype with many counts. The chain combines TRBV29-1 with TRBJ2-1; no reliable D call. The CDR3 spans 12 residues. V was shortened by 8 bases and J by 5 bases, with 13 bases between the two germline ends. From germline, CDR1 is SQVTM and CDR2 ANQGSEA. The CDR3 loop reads CSCAPWDNEQFF. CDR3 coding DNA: TGCAGCTGCGCTCCCTGGGACAATGAGCAGTTCTTC.

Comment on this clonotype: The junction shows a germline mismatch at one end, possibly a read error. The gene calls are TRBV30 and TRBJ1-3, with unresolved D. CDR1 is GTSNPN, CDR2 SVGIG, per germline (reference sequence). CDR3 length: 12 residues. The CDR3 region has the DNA TGTGCCTGGCAGAACTCTGGAACCACCATATATTTT. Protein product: CAWQNSGTTIYF.

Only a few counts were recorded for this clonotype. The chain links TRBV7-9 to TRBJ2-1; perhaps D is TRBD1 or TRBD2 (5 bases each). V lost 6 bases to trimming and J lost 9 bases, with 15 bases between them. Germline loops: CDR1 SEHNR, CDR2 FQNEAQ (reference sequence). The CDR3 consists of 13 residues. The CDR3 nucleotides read TGTGCCAGCAGATCGTACGAGGGGCTTGAGCAGTTCTTC. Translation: CASRSYEGLEQFF.

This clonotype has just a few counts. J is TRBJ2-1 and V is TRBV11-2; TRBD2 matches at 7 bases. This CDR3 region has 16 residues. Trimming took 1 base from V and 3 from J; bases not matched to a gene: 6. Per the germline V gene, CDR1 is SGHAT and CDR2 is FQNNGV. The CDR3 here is CASSLGASGYYNEQFF. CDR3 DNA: TGTGCCAGCAGCTTAGGTGCTAGCGGATACTACAATGAGCAGTTCTTC.

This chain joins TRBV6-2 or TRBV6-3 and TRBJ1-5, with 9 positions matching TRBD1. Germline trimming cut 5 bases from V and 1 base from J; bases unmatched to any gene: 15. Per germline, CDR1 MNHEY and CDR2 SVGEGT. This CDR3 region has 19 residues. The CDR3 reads CASSTYRGREVLSNQPQHF. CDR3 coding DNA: TGTGCCAGCAGTACGTACAGGGGGCGAGAGGTCTTGAGCAATCAGCCCCAGCATTTT.

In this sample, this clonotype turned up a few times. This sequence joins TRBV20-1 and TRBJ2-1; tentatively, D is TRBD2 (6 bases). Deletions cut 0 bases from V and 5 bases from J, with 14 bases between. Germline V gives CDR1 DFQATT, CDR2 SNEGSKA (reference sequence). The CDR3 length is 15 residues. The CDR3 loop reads CSARDGTGVNNEQFF. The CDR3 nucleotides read TGCAGTGCTAGAGATGGAACGGGGGTTAACAATGAGCAGTTCTTC.

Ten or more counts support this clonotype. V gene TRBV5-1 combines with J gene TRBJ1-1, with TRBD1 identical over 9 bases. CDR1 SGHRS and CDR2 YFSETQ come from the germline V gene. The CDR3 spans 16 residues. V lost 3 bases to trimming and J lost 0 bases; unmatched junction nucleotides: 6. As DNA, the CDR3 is TGCGCCAGCAGCTCAGGACAGGGGATGGTGAACACTGAAGCTTTCTTT. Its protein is CASSSGQGMVNTEAFF. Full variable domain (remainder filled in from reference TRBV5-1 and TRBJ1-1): KAGVTQTPRYLIKTRGQQVTLSCSPISGHRSVSWYQQTPGQGLQFLFEYFSETQRNKGNFPGRFSGRQFSNSRSEMNVSTLELGDSALYLCASSSGQGMVNTEAFFGQGTRLTVV.